These 15 T cell receptor beta chains came from one sample sequenced in a study of lung T cells in sarcoidosis with Löfgren's syndrome. TCRdb re-derived calls from the reads in MiXCR, one entry per CDR3 protein. The table records 6,500 to 9,000 distinct CDR3 sequences, under 25% of them present only once. The sample comprised CD4+ T cells from bronchoalveolar lavage fluid. These receptor sequences come from a human donor with sarcoidosis (Löfgren's syndrome or another form), or a control subject (not recorded which).

This clonotype was counted a single time. A much larger clone sits a single nucleotide away, making a read error possible. The gene calls are TRBV5-1 and TRBJ2-1; 10 bases line up with TRBD1. Germline CDR1 and CDR2: SGHRS and YFSETQ. This CDR3 is 16 amino acids long. CDR3 in amino acids: CASSRTTGQGYNEQSF. CDR3 DNA sequence: TGCGCCAGCAGCCGCACGACGGGACAGGGGTACAATGAGCAGTCCTTC.

This clonotype turned up a few times. V gene TRBV3-1 combines with J gene TRBJ1-2; TRBD1 matches 9 bases. Germline CDR1 LGHDT, CDR2 YNNKEL (reference sequence). The trim removed 3 bases at V and 7 bases at J, leaving 6 bases unmatched. CDR3 length: 14 residues. The CDR3 DNA reads TGTGCCAGCAGCCACACAGGACAGGGGATTGGCTACACCTTC. This sequence encodes CASSHTGQGIGYTF.

The sample holds many counts of this clonotype. The rearrangement links TRBV20-1 to TRBJ2-1; no definite D call. CDR1 is DFQATT and CDR2 is SNEGSKA in the germline V gene (reference sequence). V lost 0 bases and J 4 bases, leaving 10 bases between the germline ends. There are 14 residues in the CDR3. CDR3 amino acids: CSARDFNSYNEQFF. CDR3 in DNA: TGCAGTGCTAGAGATTTTAACAGTTACAATGAGCAGTTCTTC.

This clonotype was picked up one time. A much larger clone lies one base from this, so it may be a read error. The chain carries TRBV7-9 and TRBJ2-5; D ambiguous. Germline assignment: CDR1 SEHNR and CDR2 FQNEAQ (reference sequence). This CDR3 is 12 amino acids long. CDR3 in DNA: TGTGCCAGCAGCTTCTCGAAAGAGGCCCAGTACTTC. Translation: CASSFSKEAQYF.

This clonotype was picked up many times. The V gene is TRBV11-2, the J gene TRBJ1-1; TRBD1 is a possible D gene (6 bases). The CDR3 runs 15 residues. Germline CDR1 is SGHAT and CDR2 is FQNNGV. Trimming stripped 3 bases from V and 2 bases from J, with 13 bases between. The CDR3 DNA sequence: TGTGCCAGCAGCTTCCGGGTGGGGGGCAACACTGAAGCTTTCTTT. Amino acid sequence: CASSFRVGGNTEAFF. Variable domain in full (rest from reference TRBV11-2 and TRBJ1-1): EAGVAQSPRYKIIEKRQSVAFWCNPISGHATLYWYQQILGQGPKLLIQFQNNGVVDDSQLPKDRFSAERLKGVDSTLKIQPAKLEDSAVYLCASSFRVGGNTEAFFGQGTRLTVV.

The chain carries TRBV5-6 and TRBJ2-5; D call uncertain. CDR3 size: 12 residues. From germline, CDR1 is SGHDT and CDR2 YYEEEE. The V and J ends lost 2 bases and 5 bases respectively, with 7 bases between them. The CDR3 spells CASSFTEETQYF. The CDR3 DNA follows: TGTGCCAGCAGCTTTACGGAGGAGACCCAGTACTTC.

In its sample, this clonotype is medium-sized. The CDR3 reads CASRTQVTNEKLFF. In DNA, the CDR3 is TGTGCCAGCAGGACACAGGTTACTAATGAAAAACTGTTTTTT. This chain links TRBV2 with TRBJ1-4; TRBD1 might be the D (5 bases). The CDR3 runs 14 residues. V was cut by 6 bases and J by 2 bases, with 10 bases left in between. Germline loops: CDR1 SNHLY, CDR2 FYNNEI.

The J gene is TRBJ2-2, the V gene TRBV7-2; D possibly corresponds to TRBD2 (6 bases). V gave up 5 bases and J gave up 6 bases, with 10 bases separating them. The length of the CDR3 is 13 residues. The germline CDR1 and CDR2 sequences are SGHTA and FQGNSA. In DNA, the CDR3 is TGTGCCAGCAGCGCCTCTAGCGCCGGGGAGCTGTTTTTT. This gives the protein CASSASSAGELFF.

The chain joins TRBV6-1 to TRBJ1-1, with D possibly TRBD1 on 6 matching bases. The germline V gene encodes CDR1 MNHNS and CDR2 SASEGT. The CDR3 sequence is 14 residues long. V was trimmed by 6 bases and J by 4 bases, leaving 15 bases between them. The CDR3, as DNA: TGTGCCAGCAGCCTGGACAGTAGTAGCACTGAAGCTTTCTTT. Translation: CASSLDSSSTEAFF.

This clonotype was counted between two and nine times. This chain links TRBV7-9 with TRBJ1-2; D uncertain. The CDR3 length is 13 residues. V was cut by 5 bases and J by 2 bases, with 9 bases left in between. From germline, CDR1 is SEHNR and CDR2 FQNEAQ (reference sequence). CDR3: CASSPSLNYGYTF. CDR3 coding DNA: TGTGCCAGCAGCCCCTCCCTAAACTATGGCTACACCTTC.

In its sample, this clonotype was seen many times. The V gene is TRBV6-6, the J gene TRBJ1-1; D is ambiguous. CDR1 MNHNY and CDR2 SVGAGI come from the germline V gene (reference sequence). The germline V and J ends were trimmed by 2 bases and 5 bases, with 12 bases remaining between them. The CDR3 loop spans 14 amino acids. The CDR3 reads CASSYVRAKTEAFF. The DNA of the CDR3 is TGTGCCAGCAGTTACGTGAGGGCAAAGACTGAAGCTTTCTTT.

This clonotype was detected many times. The chain has TRBV6-1 and TRBJ1-1; D call uncertain. Deletions cut 4 bases from V and 5 bases from J, with 14 bases between. From germline, CDR1 is MNHNS and CDR2 SASEGT. This CDR3 is built from 14 residues. CDR3 region: CASSADSWGTEAFF. In DNA form, the CDR3 reads TGTGCCAGCAGTGCTGACTCCTGGGGAACTGAAGCTTTCTTT.

Only a few counts were recorded for this clonotype. The rearrangement joins TRBV6-1 to TRBJ2-5; D gene uncertain. This CDR3 spans 13 amino acids. Germline CDR1 is MNHNS and CDR2 is SASEGT. Between the trimmed V and J ends, which lost 5 bases and 7 bases, there was a span of 14 bases. In nucleotides, the CDR3 is TGTGCCAGCAGTTTCCCGGGCACCGGGACCCAGTACTTC. Amino acids: CASSFPGTGTQYF.

This clonotype was seen many times. The chain joins TRBV3-1 to TRBJ1-6; no definite D call. This CDR3 spans 13 amino acids. Germline CDR1 and CDR2: LGHDT and YNNKEL (reference sequence). Trimming shortened V by 2 bases and J by 5 bases, and 4 bases separated the two germline ends. The CDR3 protein is CASSQKNNSPLHF. The CDR3 DNA is TGTGCCAGCAGCCAAAAAAATAATTCACCCCTCCACTTT.

As to this clonotype: Possible read error: a much larger clone is one base away. Here the CDR3 omits its conserved ending phenylalanine or tryptophan, so a read error is the likely source. The chain uses TRBV28 and TRBJ2-5; D may correspond to TRBD1 or TRBD2 (5 bases each). Trimming took 6 bases from V and 3 from J, leaving 17 bases between them. Germline-derived CDR1 and CDR2 are MDHEN and SYDVKM. There are 15 residues in the CDR3. In DNA, the CDR3 is TGTGCCAGCAGGGCCGGGGACGGCCCTAAAGAGACCCAGTACTCC. Residues: CASRAGDGPKETQYS.